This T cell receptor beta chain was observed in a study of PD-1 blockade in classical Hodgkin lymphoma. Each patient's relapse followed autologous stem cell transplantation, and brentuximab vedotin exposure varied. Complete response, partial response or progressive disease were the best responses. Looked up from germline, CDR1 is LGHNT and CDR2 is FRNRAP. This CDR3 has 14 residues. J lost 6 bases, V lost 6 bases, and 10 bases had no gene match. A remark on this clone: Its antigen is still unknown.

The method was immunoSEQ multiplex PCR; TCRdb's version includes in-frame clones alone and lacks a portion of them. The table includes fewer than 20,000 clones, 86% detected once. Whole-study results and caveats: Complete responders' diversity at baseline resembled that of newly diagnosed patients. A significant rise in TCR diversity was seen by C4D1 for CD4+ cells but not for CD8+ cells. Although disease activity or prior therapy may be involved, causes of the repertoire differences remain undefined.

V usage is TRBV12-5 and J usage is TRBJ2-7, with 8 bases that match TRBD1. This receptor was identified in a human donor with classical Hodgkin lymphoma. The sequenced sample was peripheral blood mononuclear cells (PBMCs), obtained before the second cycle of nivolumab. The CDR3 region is CASGPGQGGGEQYF. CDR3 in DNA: TGTGCTAGTGGCCCCGGACAGGGTGGAGGCGAGCAGTACTTC.